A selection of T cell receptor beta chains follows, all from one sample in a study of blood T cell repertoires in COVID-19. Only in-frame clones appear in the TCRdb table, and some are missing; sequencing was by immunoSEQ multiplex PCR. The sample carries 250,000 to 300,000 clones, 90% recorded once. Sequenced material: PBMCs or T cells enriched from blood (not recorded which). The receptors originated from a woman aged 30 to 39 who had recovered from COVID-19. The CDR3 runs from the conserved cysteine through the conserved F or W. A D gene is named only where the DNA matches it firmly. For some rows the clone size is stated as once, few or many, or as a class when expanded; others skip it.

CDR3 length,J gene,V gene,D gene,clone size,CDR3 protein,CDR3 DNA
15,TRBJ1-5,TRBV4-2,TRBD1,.,CASSPDRGHNQPQHF,TGTGCCAGCAGCCCGGACAGGGGGCACAATCAGCCCCAGCATTTT
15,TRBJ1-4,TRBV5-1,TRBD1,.,CASRIQQGAEEKLFF,TGCGCCAGCAGGATTCAGCAGGGGGCTGAGGAAAAACTGTTTTTT
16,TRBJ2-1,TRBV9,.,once,CASSLGSSGMYNEQFF,TGTGCCAGCAGCTTAGGCTCTTCGGGTATGTACAATGAGCAGTTCTTC
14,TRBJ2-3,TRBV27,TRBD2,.,CASSFTGGTDTQYF,TGTGCCAGCAGTTTTACGGGAGGAACAGATACGCAGTATTTT
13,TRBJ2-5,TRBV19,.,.,CASSISGAETQYF,TGTGCCAGTAGTATTAGCGGAGCGGAGACCCAGTACTTC
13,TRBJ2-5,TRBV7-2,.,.,CASSQASFETQYF,TGTGCCAGCAGCCAGGCCTCTTTCGAGACCCAGTACTTC
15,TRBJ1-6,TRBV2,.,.,CASSEALQAPSPLHF,TGTGCCAGCAGTGAAGCGCTTCAGGCCCCTTCACCCCTCCACTTT
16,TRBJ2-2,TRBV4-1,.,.,CASSQEPVLNTGELFF,TGCGCCAGCAGCCAAGAGCCGGTGTTGAACACCGGGGAGCTGTTTTTT
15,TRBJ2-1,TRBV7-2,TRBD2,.,CASRGWASGSREQFF,TGTGCCAGCAGAGGTTGGGCTAGCGGGAGTCGGGAGCAGTTCTTC
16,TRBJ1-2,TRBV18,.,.,CASSPGIATGFYGYTF,TGTGCCAGCTCACCCGGAATAGCGACCGGCTTTTATGGCTACACCTTC